The 14 T cell receptor beta chains in this list originate from one sample, sequenced in a study of blood T cells in healthy people across ages. The use of a sample-barcoded 5' primer and a J-beta primer mix characterized a second PCR of 7 to 11 cycles. TCRdb called the 5' RACE reads again in MiXCR, with one record for every CDR3 protein. Among about 720,000 distinct CDR3 sequences listed, 25% were seen once. These data were likewise used in another study, on T cells of mothers and their children.

The sequenced sample consisted of blood. Receptor source: a boy aged 5-17 years in good health.

The chain links TRBV2 to TRBJ2-5; 8 bases match TRBD1. CDR3 size: 17 residues. With V trimmed by 5 bases and J by 4 bases, 15 bases remained unmatched. Germline lookup yields CDR1 SNHLY and CDR2 FYNNEI. CDR3 protein: CASSYRDRPVGGETQYF. As DNA, the CDR3 is TGTGCCAGCAGTTACCGGGACAGGCCTGTTGGAGGAGAGACCCAGTACTTC.

The chain joins TRBV7-6 to TRBJ1-2; D is perhaps TRBD1 (6 bases). The CDR3 is 13 residues long. Deletions cut 7 bases from V and 6 bases from J, with 15 bases between. Germline CDR1 and CDR2: SGHVS and FNYEAQ. The CDR3 here is CASTSRGGHGYTF. The CDR3 nucleotides are TGTGCCAGCACCTCTCGGGGGGGGCATGGCTACACCTTC.

The chain uses TRBV10-3 and TRBJ2-3; 8 bases line up with TRBD1. The CDR3 contains 15 residues. V was pared by 3 bases and J by 1 base, with 3 bases of the junction left unmatched. Germline loops: CDR1 ENHRY, CDR2 SYGVKD. CDR3 in DNA: TGTGCCATCAGTGACTTGGGACAGGGCACAGATACGCAGTATTTT. Amino acids: CAISDLGQGTDTQYF.

This clonotype was recorded a few times. The chain joins TRBV18 to TRBJ1-5; D remains unclear. Trimming cost V 3 bases and J 4 bases, with 7 bases left between them. CDR1 is KGHSH and CDR2 is LQKENI in the germline V gene. CDR3 length equals 13 residues. The DNA of the CDR3 is TGTGCCAGCTCACCTGATCAAAATCAGCCCCAGCATTTT. Translating it yields CASSPDQNQPQHF.

This clonotype has ten or more counts. The rearrangement links TRBV6-5 to TRBJ2-4, with D unclear. V was trimmed by 6 bases and J by 0 bases, leaving 12 bases between them. Germline CDR1 MNHEY, CDR2 SVGAGI. The CDR3 length is 15 residues. Here the CDR3 DNA reads TGTGCCAGCAGCCCTGAGGTAGTAGCCAAAAACATTCAGTACTTC. Translating gives CASSPEVVAKNIQYF.

The chain carries TRBV6-1 and TRBJ1-4; D is perhaps TRBD1 (6 bases). The CDR3 contains 15 residues. Deletions cut 5 bases from V and 6 bases from J, with 16 bases between. The germline V gene encodes CDR1 MNHNS and CDR2 SASEGT. The CDR3, as DNA: TGTGCCAGCAGTTTGGGGGGGGCTAGGGATGAAAAACTGTTTTTT. It specifies CASSLGGARDEKLFF.

This clonotype was recorded a few times. This chain uses TRBV9 with TRBJ2-3; D remains unclear. Germline values: CDR1 SGDLS, CDR2 YYNGEE. Deletions cut 2 bases from V and 4 bases from J, with 11 bases between. The CDR3 runs to 14 residues. The CDR3 protein is CASSVGLVSDTQYF. CDR3 nucleotides: TGTGCCAGCAGCGTCGGGCTAGTTTCAGATACGCAGTATTTT.

This clonotype has more than one count but fewer than ten. This rearrangement joins TRBV27 to TRBJ1-2; D not certain. Germline loops: CDR1 MNHEY, CDR2 SMNVEV (reference sequence). The CDR3 has 14 residues. V was trimmed by 0 bases and J by 4 bases, leaving 9 bases between them. The CDR3: CASSLSAGAYGYTF. CDR3 sequence (DNA): TGTGCCAGCAGTTTATCGGCAGGTGCCTATGGCTACACCTTC.

The chain recombines TRBV29-1 with TRBJ2-3; D not certain. The CDR3 contains 12 residues. The ends were cut back, 5 bases at V and 1 base at J, with 7 bases in the middle. CDR1 and CDR2 (germline): SQVTM, ANQGSEA. This chain's CDR3 is CSVLKGTDTQYF. CDR3 sequence (DNA): TGCAGCGTTCTAAAGGGCACAGATACGCAGTATTTT.

In its sample, this clonotype was seen a few times. This sequence joins TRBV14 and TRBJ2-7, with D possibly matching TRBD2 (5 bases). Deletions cut 5 bases from V and 3 bases from J, with 8 bases between. The CDR3 has 12 residues. CDR1 and CDR2 (germline): SGHDN, FVKESK. DNA of the CDR3: TGTGCCAGCAGCACCGGGGTCTACGAGCAGTACTTC. This translates into CASSTGVYEQYF.

In this sample, this clonotype turned up many times. The gene calls are TRBV29-1 and TRBJ2-5; D possibly matches TRBD1 or TRBD2 (6 bases each). Trimming cost V 4 bases and J 2 bases, with 11 bases left between them. Germline V gives CDR1 SQVTM, CDR2 ANQGSEA. The CDR3 length is 13 residues. The CDR3 DNA is TGCAGCGTTGTGGAGGGGGGACAAGAGACCCAGTACTTC. Translating gives CSVVEGGQETQYF.

This clonotype has more than one count but fewer than ten. The chain uses TRBV5-4 and TRBJ2-5; possibly TRBD1 or TRBD2 for D (6 bases each). This CDR3 comprises 16 residues. CDR1 SGHNT and CDR2 YYREEE come from the germline V gene (reference sequence). The V end lost 2 bases, the J end lost 1 base, and 15 bases lay between the germline ends. The CDR3 nucleotides read TGTGCCAGCAGCTTCGGGGGCCCCGCTCCCCAAGAGACCCAGTACTTC. Encoded protein: CASSFGGPAPQETQYF.

This clonotype has just a few counts. The J gene is TRBJ1-4, the V gene TRBV4-3; TRBD1 agrees at 8 bases. This CDR3 has 18 residues. Germline CDR1 is LGHNA and CDR2 is YSLEER. V shed 0 bases and J 10 bases; nucleotides not matched to a gene: 16. This CDR3 is CASSQELTTDRVEGKLFF. In DNA form, the CDR3 reads TGCGCCAGCAGCCAAGAACTTACCACGGACAGGGTTGAGGGAAAACTGTTTTTT.

This clonotype turned up a few times. The rearrangement joins TRBV28 to TRBJ2-5; 10 nucleotides align to TRBD1. This CDR3 comprises 17 residues. Germline V gives CDR1 MDHEN, CDR2 SYDVKM. V trimming: 1 base; J trimming: 7 bases; junction bases outside the gene matches: 12. DNA of the CDR3: TGTGCCAGCAGTTTATCCGAAAGGACAGGGGGTTTGTTGACCCAGTACTTC. This encodes CASSLSERTGGLLTQYF.